Below are 26 T cell receptor beta chains sequenced from a single sample in a study of a mutant IDH1 vaccine in newly diagnosed glioma. Indicated time point: baseline, week 1 (first vaccination visit). Noted treatment: pre-vaccination baseline after standard-of-care therapy. Repertoires were generated with immunoSEQ multiplex PCR, while TCRdb's copy carries only in-frame clones and drops some. The table has approximately 100,000 clones, roughly 90% seen once. The specimen comprised PBMCs, sampled from a glioma patient treated with radiotherapy, temozolomide or both. All receptors come from a woman in her forties or fifties with glioma.

This clone was detected once. The chain employs TRBV4-2 and TRBJ2-7, with TRBD1 matching 10 bases. Germline trimming cut 2 bases from V and 5 bases from J; bases unmatched to any gene: 6. Germline lookup yields CDR1 LGHNA and CDR2 YNFKEQ. The CDR3 has 15 amino acids. CDR3 coding DNA: TGTGCCAGCAGCCAAAAGGACAGGGGGATCGACGAGCAGTACTTC. The encoded protein is CASSQKDRGIDEQYF.

This chain connects TRBV11-1 to TRBJ1-1, with a weak D call TRBD1 (5 bases). With 5 bases removed from V and 0 bases from J, the gap between germline ends came to 10 bases. Looked up from germline, CDR1 is SGHAT and CDR2 is FQDESV (reference sequence). This CDR3 comprises 14 residues. The CDR3: CASSQGRLNTEAFF. CDR3 bases: TGTGCCAGCAGCCAGGGACGGCTGAACACTGAAGCTTTCTTT.

The chain recombines TRBV27 with TRBJ2-4; D could derive from TRBD1 or TRBD2 (6 bases each). The germline V and J ends were trimmed by 6 bases and 1 base, with 10 bases remaining between them. Germline V CDR1 and CDR2: MNHEY, SMNVEV (reference sequence). This CDR3 is 14 amino acids long. CDR3 protein: CASRRGGAKNIQYF. CDR3 nucleotide sequence: TGTGCCAGCAGGAGAGGGGGGGCCAAAAACATTCAGTACTTC.

V and J are TRBV11-1 and TRBJ2-1; 8 bases align to TRBD1. V trimming: 2 bases; J trimming: 8 bases; junction bases outside the gene matches: 11. CDR3 length equals 16 residues. Germline CDR1 SGHAT, CDR2 FQDESV (reference sequence). CDR3 sequence (DNA): TGTGCCAGCAGCTTATGGACAGGGTCGGACGTGGATGAGCAGTTCTTC. Amino acids: CASSLWTGSDVDEQFF.

The chain combines TRBV15 with TRBJ2-7; either TRBD1 or TRBD2 may supply D (6 bases each). Germline assignment: CDR1 LNHNV and CDR2 YYDKDF (reference sequence). CDR3 length equals 14 residues. With 0 bases removed from V and 2 bases from J, the gap between germline ends came to 8 bases. CDR3 region: CATSRDRGPYEQYF. For the CDR3, the DNA is TGTGCCACCAGCAGAGATCGGGGGCCCTACGAGCAGTACTTC.

The genes are TRBV19 and TRBJ2-2; TRBD2 matches at 7 bases. The CDR3 has 14 amino acids. Germline CDR1 reads LNHDA; CDR2 reads SQIVND (reference sequence). V was pared by 5 bases and J by 4 bases, with 4 bases of the junction left unmatched. The CDR3 loop reads CASSWGEGTGELFF. As DNA, the CDR3 is TGTGCCAGTAGTTGGGGGGAGGGCACCGGGGAGCTGTTTTTT.

This chain joins TRBV7-9 and TRBJ2-1; 10 nucleotides align to TRBD2. The CDR3 totals 13 residues. From germline, CDR1 is SEHNR and CDR2 FQNEAQ (reference sequence). Losses at the gene ends were 7 bases for V and 8 bases for J; bases not matched to a gene: 5. CDR3 nucleotide sequence: TGTGCCAGCACCGAAGCGGGAGGGGATGAGCAGTTCTTC. Translated, it gives CASTEAGGDEQFF.

The chain couples TRBV11-2 to TRBJ2-5; 7 positions match TRBD2. From germline, CDR1 is SGHAT and CDR2 FQNNGV. The CDR3 length is 13 residues. The junction had 7 bases not matched to a gene; V was cut back by 3 bases and J by 9 bases. Here the CDR3 DNA reads TGTGCCAGCAGCTTGGAGCGGGGACGAGCCCAGTACTTC. It specifies CASSLERGRAQYF.

The chain has TRBV18 and TRBJ2-7; the D is unclear. The CDR3 spans 14 residues. V was clipped by 3 bases and J by 2 bases, with 11 bases between them. From germline, CDR1 is KGHSH and CDR2 LQKENI. The CDR3 sequence is CASSPLSGPYEQYF. The DNA for the CDR3 is TGTGCCAGCTCACCCCTATCGGGTCCCTACGAGCAGTACTTC.

V and J are TRBV6-6 and TRBJ2-3; D may correspond to TRBD1 or TRBD2 (6 bases each). V was trimmed by 6 bases and J by 6 bases, leaving 19 bases between them. Germline CDR1 is MNHNY and CDR2 is SVGAGI (reference sequence). CDR3 length: 15 residues. As DNA, the CDR3 is TGTGCCAGCAGCCGCAGGGGCCCGGAGGGGGATACGCAGTATTTT. As protein: CASSRRGPEGDTQYF.

This clone was observed once. The V call is TRBV12-5, the J call TRBJ2-3; 13 bases are shared with TRBD2. The CDR3 loop spans 16 amino acids. From germline, CDR1 is LGHNT and CDR2 FRNRAP. V lost 5 bases, J lost 4 bases, and 6 bases stayed unmatched. The CDR3 protein is CASGPGLAGASDTQYF. CDR3 nucleotide sequence: TGTGCTAGTGGTCCCGGACTAGCGGGAGCCTCAGATACGCAGTATTTT.

V usage is TRBV6-5 and J usage is TRBJ2-7; the match to TRBD2 covers 10 bases. Germline CDR1 is MNHEY and CDR2 is SVGAGI. Trimming at V came to 5 bases and at J to 2 bases, leaving 3 bases not matched to a gene. CDR3 size: 14 residues. The CDR3 bases are TGTGCCAGCAGTAGGCTAGCGGGAGCCTACGAGCAGTACTTC. Encoded protein: CASSRLAGAYEQYF.

The gene calls are TRBV10-3 and TRBJ2-3; perhaps TRBD2 as D (5 bases). CDR3 length: 14 residues. Per germline, CDR1 ENHRY and CDR2 SYGVKD. V was pared by 4 bases and J by 2 bases, with 10 bases between. CDR3 region: CAISGDSATDTQYF. The CDR3 region has the DNA TGTGCCATCAGTGGCGATAGCGCCACAGATACGCAGTATTTT.

This chain joins TRBV7-8 and TRBJ1-5; D unresolved. The germline V gene has CDR1 SGHVS and CDR2 FQNEAQ. This CDR3 is built from 15 residues. The V end was cut by 0 bases, the J end by 4 bases, with 10 bases between. Written as DNA, the CDR3 is TGTGCCAGCAGCTTAGCCGGACGGGAAAATCAGCCCCAGCATTTT. Its protein is CASSLAGRENQPQHF.

The V and J genes are TRBV7-3 and TRBJ2-6; 7 nucleotides align to TRBD2. J gave up 0 bases and V 5 bases, and 1 base lay outside the gene matches. CDR3 length: 15 amino acids. Germline assignment: CDR1 SGHTA and CDR2 FQGTGA. The CDR3 spells CASSIAGSGANVLTF. CDR3 coding DNA: TGTGCCAGCAGCATAGCGGGCTCTGGGGCCAACGTCCTGACTTTC.

The gene calls are TRBV5-5 and TRBJ2-7; 10 bases align to TRBD1. This CDR3 spans 16 amino acids. V shed 4 bases and J 1 base; nucleotides not matched to a gene: 8. The germline V gene has CDR1 SGHKS and CDR2 YYEKEE (reference sequence). The CDR3 region is CASSADRGAMSYEQYF. The CDR3 DNA sequence: TGTGCCAGCAGCGCGGACAGGGGGGCTATGTCCTACGAGCAGTACTTC.

In nucleotides, the CDR3 is TGTGCCAGCAGTATGGCGTCGGATCAGCCCCAGCATTTT. Translating it yields CASSMASDQPQHF. The rearrangement joins TRBV6-5 to TRBJ1-5; D is unclear. Germline V CDR1 and CDR2: MNHEY, SVGAGI. Between the trimmed V and J ends, which lost 5 bases and 5 bases, there was a span of 10 bases. CDR3 length: 13 residues.

This clone was counted once. CDR3 in DNA: TGCGCCAGCAGTGAGACCCAAAGAGGGGAGACCCAGTACTTC. Residues: CASSETQRGETQYF. This chain links TRBV10-2 with TRBJ2-5; a weak D match, TRBD2 (5 bases). CDR1 and CDR2 from the germline V gene are WSHSY and SAAADI. Trimming stripped 2 bases from V and 5 bases from J, with 12 bases between. The CDR3 runs 14 residues.

J is TRBJ1-6 and V is TRBV7-8; D is undetermined. Germline lookup yields CDR1 SGHVS and CDR2 FQNEAQ. Trimming cost V 6 bases and J 7 bases, with 10 bases left between them. This CDR3 has 13 residues. The CDR3 region has the DNA TGTGCCAGCAGTCCGGGTCCGAATTCACCCCTCCACTTT. Its translation is CASSPGPNSPLHF.

V gene TRBV18 combines with J gene TRBJ2-1; D is undetermined. Germline CDR1 KGHSH, CDR2 LQKENI. V lost 0 bases and J lost 5, with 5 bases in between. This CDR3 is 13 amino acids long. The DNA of the CDR3 is TGTGCCAGCTCACCACCCGGGCACAATGAGCAGTTCTTC. Translated: CASSPPGHNEQFF.

The V call is TRBV10-3, the J call TRBJ2-3; D perhaps matches TRBD2 (6 bases). This CDR3 is 14 amino acids long. The V gene's germline CDR1 is ENHRY and CDR2 SYGVKD. Deletions cut 2 bases from V and 4 bases from J, with 10 bases between. The CDR3 reads CAISEREYSDTQYF. CDR3 nucleotides: TGTGCCATCAGTGAGCGGGAGTACTCAGATACGCAGTATTTT.

J is TRBJ2-3 and V is TRBV5-1; D call uncertain. The CDR3 runs 12 residues. Germline CDR1 is SGHRS and CDR2 is YFSETQ. V lost 5 bases, J lost 4 bases, and 8 bases lay in between. CDR3 DNA: TGCGCCAGCAGTGACGGACCAGATACGCAGTATTTT. Translated, it gives CASSDGPDTQYF.

The chain employs TRBV10-3 and TRBJ2-6; D ambiguous. Germline values: CDR1 ENHRY, CDR2 SYGVKD. CDR3 length equals 18 residues. Trimming left V 2 bases short and J 0 bases short, with 14 bases between. CDR3 DNA: TGTGCCATCAGTGAGCTTGACACCTCGAGCTCTGGGGCCAACGTCCTGACTTTC. Amino acid sequence: CAISELDTSSSGANVLTF.

The chain joins TRBV7-9 to TRBJ2-7; weak D call: TRBD2 (5 bases). V was clipped by 5 bases and J by 9 bases, with 17 bases between them. CDR1 SEHNR and CDR2 FQNEAQ come from the germline V gene (reference sequence). This CDR3 has 13 residues. In DNA form, the CDR3 reads TGTGCCAGCAGCCAACCGGGGTACGGCGCGCAGTACTTC. It translates to CASSQPGYGAQYF.

The chain has TRBV7-9 and TRBJ1-2; a possible D gene is TRBD1 (5 bases). This CDR3 has 13 residues. CDR1 is SEHNR, CDR2 FQNEAQ, per germline (reference sequence). Trimming left V 2 bases short and J 7 bases short, with 11 bases between. CDR3 bases: TGTGCCAGCAGCTTATCCCAGGGTTCTGGCTACACCTTC. This sequence encodes CASSLSQGSGYTF.

The chain links TRBV9 to TRBJ2-7; 14 bases fit TRBD2. Germline loops: CDR1 SGDLS, CDR2 YYNGEE. With V trimmed by 4 bases and J by 3 bases, 6 bases remained unmatched. This CDR3 spans 16 amino acids. CDR3 in amino acids: CASSLGTSGSGYEQYF. The CDR3 DNA follows: TGTGCCAGCAGCCTCGGGACTAGCGGGAGCGGCTACGAGCAGTACTTC.